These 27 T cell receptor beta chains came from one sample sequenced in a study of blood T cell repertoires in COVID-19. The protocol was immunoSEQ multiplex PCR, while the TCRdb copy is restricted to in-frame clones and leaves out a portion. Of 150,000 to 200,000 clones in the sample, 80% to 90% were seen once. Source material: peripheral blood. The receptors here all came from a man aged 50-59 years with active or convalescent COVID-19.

The CDR3 is CASSREGRTENIQYF. Written as DNA, the CDR3 is TGCGCCAGCAGCCGGGAGGGGAGGACGGAAAACATTCAGTACTTC. The chain joins TRBV5-1 to TRBJ2-4, with 8 positions matching TRBD2. The length of the CDR3 is 15 residues. The V gene's germline CDR1 is SGHRS and CDR2 YFSETQ. With 4 bases clipped from V and 5 bases from J, the junction kept 8 bases outside the gene matches.

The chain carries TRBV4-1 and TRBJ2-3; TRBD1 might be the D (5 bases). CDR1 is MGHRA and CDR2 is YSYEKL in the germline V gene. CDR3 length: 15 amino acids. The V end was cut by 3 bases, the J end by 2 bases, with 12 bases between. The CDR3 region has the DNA TGCGCCAGCAGCCACCAAGGACACGTCACAGATACGCAGTATTTT. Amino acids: CASSHQGHVTDTQYF.

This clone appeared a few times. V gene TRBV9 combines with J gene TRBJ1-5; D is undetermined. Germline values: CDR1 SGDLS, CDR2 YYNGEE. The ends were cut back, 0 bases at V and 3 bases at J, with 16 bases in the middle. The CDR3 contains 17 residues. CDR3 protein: CASSVDEDCKANQPQHF. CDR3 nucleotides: TGTGCCAGCAGCGTAGACGAGGATTGTAAGGCCAATCAGCCCCAGCATTTT.

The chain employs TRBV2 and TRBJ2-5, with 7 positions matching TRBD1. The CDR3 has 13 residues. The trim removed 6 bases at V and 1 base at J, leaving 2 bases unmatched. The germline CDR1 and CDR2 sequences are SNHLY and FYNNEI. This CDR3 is CASRGDSQETQYF. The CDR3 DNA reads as TGTGCCAGCAGGGGGGACAGCCAAGAGACCCAGTACTTC. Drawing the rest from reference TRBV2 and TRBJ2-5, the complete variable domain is EPEVTQTPSHQVTQMGQEVILRCVPISNHLYFYWYRQILGQKVEFLVSFYNNEISEKSEIFDDQFSVERPDGSNFTLKIRSTKLEDSAMYFCASRGDSQETQYFGPGTRLLVL.

CDR3 DNA: TGTGCCAGTGGACTACTAGCCAAAAACATTCAGTACTTC. Translated: CASGLLAKNIQYF. The chain combines TRBV3-1 (or the pseudogene TRBV3-2) with TRBJ2-4; weak D call: TRBD2 (6 bases). Germline V gene lookup returns CDR1 LGHDT and CDR2 YNNKEL (reference sequence). There are 13 residues in the CDR3. The V end was cut by 9 bases, the J end by 0 bases, with 9 bases between.

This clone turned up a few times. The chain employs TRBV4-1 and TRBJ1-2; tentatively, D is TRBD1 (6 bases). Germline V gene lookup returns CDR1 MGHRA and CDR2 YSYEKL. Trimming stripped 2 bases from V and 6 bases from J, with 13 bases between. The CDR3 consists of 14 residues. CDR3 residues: CASSQQGYGDGYTF. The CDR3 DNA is TGCGCCAGCAGCCAACAGGGGTATGGTGATGGCTACACCTTC.

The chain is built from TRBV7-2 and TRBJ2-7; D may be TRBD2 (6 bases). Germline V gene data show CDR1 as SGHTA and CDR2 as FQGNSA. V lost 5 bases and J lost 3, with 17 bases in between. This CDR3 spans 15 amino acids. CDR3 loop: CASSTIGGGNYEQYF. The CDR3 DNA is TGTGCCAGCAGCACCATCGGTGGAGGGAACTACGAGCAGTACTTC.

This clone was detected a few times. The CDR3 spells CATSRTRDSLNEKLFF. The CDR3 region has the DNA TGTGCCACCAGCAGGACCCGGGACAGCCTTAATGAAAAACTGTTTTTT. The rearrangement uses TRBV15 and TRBJ1-4; 7 nucleotides agree with TRBD1. CDR3 length: 16 amino acids. The V gene end was trimmed by 3 bases and the J gene end by 4 bases; junction bases not matched to a gene: 8. Germline V gene data show CDR1 as LNHNV and CDR2 as YYDKDF (reference sequence).

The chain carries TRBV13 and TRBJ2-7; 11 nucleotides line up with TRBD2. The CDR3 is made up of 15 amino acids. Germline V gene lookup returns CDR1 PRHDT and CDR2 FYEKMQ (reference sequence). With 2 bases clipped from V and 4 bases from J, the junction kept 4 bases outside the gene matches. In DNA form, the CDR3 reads TGTGCCAGCAGCTTATTAACTAGCGGGAGTTACGAGCAGTACTTC. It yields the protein CASSLLTSGSYEQYF.

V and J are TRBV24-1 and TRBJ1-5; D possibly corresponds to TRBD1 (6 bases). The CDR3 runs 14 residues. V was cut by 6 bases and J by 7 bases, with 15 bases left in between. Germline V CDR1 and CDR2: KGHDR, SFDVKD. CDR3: CATSQQGSKQPQHF. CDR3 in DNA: TGTGCCACCAGTCAACAGGGATCTAAACAGCCCCAGCATTTT.

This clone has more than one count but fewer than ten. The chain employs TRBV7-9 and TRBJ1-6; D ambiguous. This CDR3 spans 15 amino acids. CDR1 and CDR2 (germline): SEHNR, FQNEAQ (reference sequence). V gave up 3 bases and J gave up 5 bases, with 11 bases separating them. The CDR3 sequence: CASSLGLADNSPLHF. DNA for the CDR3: TGTGCCAGCAGCTTGGGCCTGGCAGATAATTCACCCCTCCACTTT. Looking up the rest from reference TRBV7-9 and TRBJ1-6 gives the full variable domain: DTGVSQNPRHKITKRGQNVTFRCDPISEHNRLYWYRQTLGQGPEFLTYFQNEAQLEKSRLLSDRFSAERPKGSFSTLEIQRTEQGDSAMYLCASSLGLADNSPLHFGNGTRLTVT.

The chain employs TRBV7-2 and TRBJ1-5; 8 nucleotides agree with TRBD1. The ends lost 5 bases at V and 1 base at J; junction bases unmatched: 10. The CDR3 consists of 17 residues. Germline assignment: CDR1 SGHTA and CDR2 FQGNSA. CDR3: CASSTFQGAESNQPQHF. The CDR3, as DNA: TGTGCCAGCAGCACATTTCAGGGGGCAGAGAGCAATCAGCCCCAGCATTTT.

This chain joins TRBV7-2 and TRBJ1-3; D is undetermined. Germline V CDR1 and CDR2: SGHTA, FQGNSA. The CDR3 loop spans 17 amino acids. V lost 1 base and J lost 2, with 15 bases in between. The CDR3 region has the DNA TGTGCCAGCAGCTTAGGGGTGGGTCGGGGTGCTGGAAACACCATATATTTT. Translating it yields CASSLGVGRGAGNTIYF.

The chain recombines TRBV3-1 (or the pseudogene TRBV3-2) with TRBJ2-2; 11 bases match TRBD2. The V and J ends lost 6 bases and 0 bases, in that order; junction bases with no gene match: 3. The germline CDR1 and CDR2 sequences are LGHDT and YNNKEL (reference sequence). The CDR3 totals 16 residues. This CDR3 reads CASSSGRVANTGELFF. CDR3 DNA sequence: TGTGCCAGCAGTAGCGGGAGGGTGGCGAACACCGGGGAGCTGTTTTTT.

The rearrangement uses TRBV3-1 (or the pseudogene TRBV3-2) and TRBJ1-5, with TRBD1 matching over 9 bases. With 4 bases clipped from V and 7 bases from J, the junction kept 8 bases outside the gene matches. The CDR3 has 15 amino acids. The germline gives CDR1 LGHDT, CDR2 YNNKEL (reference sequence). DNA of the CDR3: TGTGCCAGCAGCCTAGGACAGGGGACAGGGCAGCCCCAGCATTTT. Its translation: CASSLGQGTGQPQHF.

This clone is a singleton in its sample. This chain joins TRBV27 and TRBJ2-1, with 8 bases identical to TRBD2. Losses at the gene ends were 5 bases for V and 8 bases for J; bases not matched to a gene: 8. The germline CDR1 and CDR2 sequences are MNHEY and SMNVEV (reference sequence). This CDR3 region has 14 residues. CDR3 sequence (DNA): TGTGCCAGCAGTCCGGGACTAGGACGGGATGAGCAGTTCTTC. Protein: CASSPGLGRDEQFF.

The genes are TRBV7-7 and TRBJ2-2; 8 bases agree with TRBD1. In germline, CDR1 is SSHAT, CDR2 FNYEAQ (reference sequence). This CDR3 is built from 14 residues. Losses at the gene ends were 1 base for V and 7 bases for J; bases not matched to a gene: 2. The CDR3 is CASSLGQGSGELFF. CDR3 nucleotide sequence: TGTGCCAGCAGCTTAGGACAGGGGAGCGGGGAGCTGTTTTTT.

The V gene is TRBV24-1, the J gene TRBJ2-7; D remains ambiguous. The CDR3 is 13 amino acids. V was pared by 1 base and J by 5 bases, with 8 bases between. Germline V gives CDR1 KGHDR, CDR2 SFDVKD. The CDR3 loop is CATSDFSSDEQYF. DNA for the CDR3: TGTGCCACCAGTGATTTTAGTTCGGACGAGCAGTACTTC.

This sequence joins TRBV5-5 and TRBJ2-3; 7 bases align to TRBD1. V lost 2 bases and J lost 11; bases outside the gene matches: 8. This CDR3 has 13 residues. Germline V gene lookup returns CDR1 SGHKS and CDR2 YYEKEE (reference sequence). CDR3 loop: CASSFLEWDRQYF. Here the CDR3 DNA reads TGTGCCAGCAGCTTCCTCGAGTGGGACAGGCAGTATTTT.

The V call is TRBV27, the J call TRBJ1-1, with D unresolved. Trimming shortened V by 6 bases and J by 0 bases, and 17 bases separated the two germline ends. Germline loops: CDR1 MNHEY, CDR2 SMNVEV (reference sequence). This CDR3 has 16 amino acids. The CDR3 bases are TGTGCCAGCAGCAGAACCGGGAGCCCCATGAACACTGAAGCTTTCTTT. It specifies CASSRTGSPMNTEAFF.

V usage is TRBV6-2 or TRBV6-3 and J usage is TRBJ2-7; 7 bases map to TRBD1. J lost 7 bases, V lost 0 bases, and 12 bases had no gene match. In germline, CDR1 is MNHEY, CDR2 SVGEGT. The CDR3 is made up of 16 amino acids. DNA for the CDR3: TGTGCCAGCAGTTACTCGAGAAGGACAGGAGGCGGGGAGCAGTACTTC. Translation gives CASSYSRRTGGGEQYF.

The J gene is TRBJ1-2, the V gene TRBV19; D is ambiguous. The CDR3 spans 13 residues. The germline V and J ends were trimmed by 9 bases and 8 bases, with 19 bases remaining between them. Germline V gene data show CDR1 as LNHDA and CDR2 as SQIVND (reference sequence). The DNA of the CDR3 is TGTGCCAGCCACACCTGGCAGGCACGGGGCTACACCTTC. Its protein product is CASHTWQARGYTF. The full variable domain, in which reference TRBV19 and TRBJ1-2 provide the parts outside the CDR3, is DGGITQSPKYLFRKEGQNVTLSCEQNLNHDAMYWYRQDPGQGLRLIYYSQIVNDFQKGDIAEGYSVSREKKESFPLTVTSAQKNPTAFYLCASHTWQARGYTFGSGTRLTVV.

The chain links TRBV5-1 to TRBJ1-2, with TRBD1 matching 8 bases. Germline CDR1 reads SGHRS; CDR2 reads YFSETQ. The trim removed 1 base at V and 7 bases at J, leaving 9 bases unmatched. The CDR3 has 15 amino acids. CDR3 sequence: CASSLNGGRGLGYTF. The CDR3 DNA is TGCGCCAGCAGCTTGAACGGTGGCAGGGGGCTTGGCTACACCTTC. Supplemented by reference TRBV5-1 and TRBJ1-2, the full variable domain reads KAGVTQTPRYLIKTRGQQVTLSCSPISGHRSVSWYQQTPGQGLQFLFEYFSETQRNKGNFPGRFSGRQFSNSRSEMNVSTLELGDSALYLCASSLNGGRGLGYTFGSGTRLTVV.

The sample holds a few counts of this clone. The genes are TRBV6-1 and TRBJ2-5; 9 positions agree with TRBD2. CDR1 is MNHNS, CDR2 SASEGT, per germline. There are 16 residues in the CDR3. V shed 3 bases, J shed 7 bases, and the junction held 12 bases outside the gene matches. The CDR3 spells CASSDTPGLAKWTQYF. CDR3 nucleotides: TGTGCCAGCAGTGACACCCCGGGACTAGCCAAGTGGACCCAGTACTTC.

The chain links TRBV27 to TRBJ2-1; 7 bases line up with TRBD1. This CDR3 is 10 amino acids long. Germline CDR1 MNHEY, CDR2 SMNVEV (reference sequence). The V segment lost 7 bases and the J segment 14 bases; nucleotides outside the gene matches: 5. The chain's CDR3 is CASTRDSEFF. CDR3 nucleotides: TGTGCCAGCACCCGGGACAGCGAGTTCTTC.

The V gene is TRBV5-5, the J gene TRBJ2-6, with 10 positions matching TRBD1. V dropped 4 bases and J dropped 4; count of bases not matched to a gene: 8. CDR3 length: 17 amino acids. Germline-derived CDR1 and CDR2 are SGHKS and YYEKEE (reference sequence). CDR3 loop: CASSRAGQGIGANVLTF. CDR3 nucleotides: TGTGCCAGCAGCCGTGCGGGACAGGGGATCGGGGCCAACGTCCTGACTTTC.

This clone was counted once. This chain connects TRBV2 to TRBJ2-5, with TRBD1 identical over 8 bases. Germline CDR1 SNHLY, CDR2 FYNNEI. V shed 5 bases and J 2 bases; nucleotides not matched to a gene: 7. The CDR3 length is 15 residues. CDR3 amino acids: CASSRDRPPQETQYF. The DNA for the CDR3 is TGTGCCAGCAGTAGGGACAGGCCCCCTCAAGAGACCCAGTACTTC. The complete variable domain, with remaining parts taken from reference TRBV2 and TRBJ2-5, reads EPEVTQTPSHQVTQMGQEVILRCVPISNHLYFYWYRQILGQKVEFLVSFYNNEISEKSEIFDDQFSVERPDGSNFTLKIRSTKLEDSAMYFCASSRDRPPQETQYFGPGTRLLVL.